This T cell receptor beta chain originates from a study of Ad26.COV2.S vaccination and SARS-CoV-2 variants. Overall study: The trial was COV1001 and the donor's arm was Ad26.COV2.S. Donor got 5x10^10 or 1x10^11 viral particles of Ad26.COV2.S.

Germline V gene sequence: CDR1 SNHLY, CDR2 FYNNEI. V was cut by 5 bases and J by 4 bases, with 9 bases left in between. The CDR3 totals 13 residues. Only in-frame clones appear in the TCRdb table, and some are missing; sequencing was by immunoSEQ multiplex PCR. This table has fewer than 800,000 clones, around 90% appearing once. This sample's treatment: some 20 received Ad26.COV2.S at low or high dose, single or two shots; roughly 5 received placebo; per-sample allocation not given. Specimens were obtained on day 63 following the first vaccine or placebo injection. Sequenced material: peripheral blood, taken in a trial of Ad26.COV2.S vaccine versus placebo. The rearrangement joins TRBV2 to TRBJ1-3, with D hard to call. The clonotype originates from a person between 18 and 59 years old who received the Ad26.COV2.S COVID-19 vaccine or a placebo. CDR3 nucleotide sequence: TGTGCCAGCAGTACGGGGAGCGGAAACACCATATATTTT. Its protein is CASSTGSGNTIYF.